These 25 T cell receptor beta chains were sequenced from one sample in a study of blood T cell repertoires in COVID-19 (TCRdb year 2020). Libraries were constructed by the immunoSEQ multiplex PCR assay. TCRdb re-hosts the immuneACCESS table, in-frame sequences only. Its copies lack some clones; in the studies checked, an unresolved V gene accounts for under half of them, and the cause for the rest is not known. Present in this sample are around 390,000 clones, around nine tenths of which were seen just once. The ten largest clones take up 10% of the sample. Material: PBMCs or T cells enriched from blood (not recorded which). These receptor sequences come from a woman between 45 and 65 years old who had recovered from COVID-19.

The rearrangement links TRBV20-1 to TRBJ2-7; 8 bases line up with TRBD1. Germline V gives CDR1 DFQATT, CDR2 SNEGSKA (reference sequence). V trimming: 3 bases; J trimming: 0 bases; junction bases outside the gene matches: 7. The CDR3 length is 15 residues. CDR3 amino acids: CSASGRQGSSYEQYF. The CDR3 DNA reads TGCAGTGCTAGTGGGAGACAGGGGTCCTCCTACGAGCAGTACTTC.

The chain couples TRBV11-2 to TRBJ1-5; D remains ambiguous. Trimming cost V 1 base and J 9 bases, with 10 bases left between them. This CDR3 comprises 13 residues. Germline CDR1 is SGHAT and CDR2 is FQNNGV. In nucleotides, the CDR3 is TGTGCCAGCAGCTTAGGCGGTTTGATGCCCCAGCATTTT. Translation: CASSLGGLMPQHF.

This rearrangement joins TRBV18 to TRBJ2-5; 7 bases map to TRBD1. After removal of 7 bases from V and 1 base from J, the junction contained 3 bases not matched to a gene. The germline CDR1 and CDR2 sequences are KGHSH and LQKENI. This CDR3 is 13 amino acids long. CDR3 nucleotide sequence: TGTGCCAGCTTCAGGGACAGCCAAGAGACCCAGTACTTC. This codes for CASFRDSQETQYF.

This chain joins TRBV29-1 and TRBJ1-2, with 8 positions matching TRBD1. This CDR3 is built from 14 residues. V was pared by 6 bases and J by 2 bases, with 8 bases of the junction left unmatched. Looked up from germline, CDR1 is SQVTM and CDR2 is ANQGSEA. CDR3 nucleotide sequence: TGCAGCGTAGATGGACAGGGCAAAAACTATGGCTACACCTTC. It codes for CSVDGQGKNYGYTF.

The CDR3 bases are TGCGCCAGCAGCCAAGATTGGCAGGGCTTGAACTATGGCTACACCTTC. Its protein product is CASSQDWQGLNYGYTF. The chain links TRBV4-1 to TRBJ1-2; D is possibly TRBD1 (5 bases). V was cut by 0 bases and J by 2 bases, with 13 bases left in between. Per germline, CDR1 MGHRA and CDR2 YSYEKL. The CDR3 spans 16 residues.

The chain has TRBV7-2 and TRBJ2-2, with a weak D call TRBD2 (6 bases). Germline V CDR1 and CDR2: SGHTA, FQGNSA. CDR3 length: 16 amino acids. V lost 5 bases to trimming and J lost 7 bases, with 20 bases between them. CDR3 coding DNA: TGTGCCAGCAGCAAACAACGGGTGCGGGGTCACGGGGAGCTGTTTTTT. Translated, it gives CASSKQRVRGHGELFF. The entire variable domain, with the rest obtained from reference TRBV7-2 and TRBJ2-2, is as follows: GAGVSQSPSNKVTEKGKDVELRCDPISGHTALYWYRQSLGQGLEFLIYFQGNSAPDKSGLPSDRFSAERTGGSVSTLTIQRTQQEDSAVYLCASSKQRVRGHGELFFGEGSRLTVL.

The chain has TRBV7-8 and TRBJ2-4; TRBD1 matches 11 bases. The V gene's germline CDR1 is SGHVS and CDR2 FQNEAQ. This CDR3 comprises 15 residues. V was clipped by 0 bases and J by 9 bases; unmatched bases: 4. CDR3 sequence: CASSLAGGQGVIQYF. For the CDR3, the DNA is TGTGCCAGCAGCTTAGCGGGGGGACAGGGGGTCATTCAGTACTTC.

V usage is TRBV18 and J usage is TRBJ1-1; tentatively, D is TRBD1 (5 bases). The germline V gene has CDR1 KGHSH and CDR2 LQKENI. Trimming shortened V by 3 bases and J by 0 bases, and 14 bases separated the two germline ends. There are 16 residues in the CDR3. The CDR3 sequence: CASSPGGVGVNTEAFF. As DNA, the CDR3 is TGTGCCAGCTCACCTGGAGGGGTCGGCGTGAACACTGAAGCTTTCTTT.

This chain uses TRBV6-1 with TRBJ1-2; D is perhaps TRBD1 (5 bases). CDR3 size: 14 residues. CDR1 and CDR2 from the germline V gene are MNHNS and SASEGT. V gave up 8 bases and J gave up 8 bases, with 21 bases separating them. This chain's CDR3 is CASREAQETWGYTF. The CDR3 DNA reads as TGTGCCAGCCGGGAAGCACAGGAAACTTGGGGCTACACCTTC.

This clone was seen just once. The chain has TRBV7-8 and TRBJ1-6; 8 nucleotides align to TRBD1. Per germline, CDR1 SGHVS and CDR2 FQNEAQ. This CDR3 is 16 amino acids long. V lost 1 base, J lost 9 bases, and 8 bases stayed unmatched. The CDR3 nucleotides are TGTGCCAGCAGCTTAGATCCGAGGACAGGGCGTTCACCCCTCCACTTT. This encodes CASSLDPRTGRSPLHF.

The rearrangement links TRBV5-5 to TRBJ2-1; TRBD1 might be the D (5 bases). The V and J ends lost 2 bases and 6 bases respectively, with 21 bases between them. CDR3 length: 17 amino acids. Germline-derived CDR1 and CDR2 are SGHKS and YYEKEE (reference sequence). The DNA of the CDR3 is TGTGCCAGCAGCTTAAAGGGGCTAGGGGCCGATAGCAATGAGCAGTTCTTC. Protein sequence: CASSLKGLGADSNEQFF.

This clone was picked up many times. The gene calls are TRBV6-2 or TRBV6-3 and TRBJ2-1; no clear D gene. This CDR3 has 13 residues. Germline CDR1 and CDR2: MNHEY and SVGEGT. V lost 1 base to trimming and J lost 5 bases, with 6 bases between them. The CDR3 here is CASSYYTDNEQFF. The CDR3 nucleotides are TGTGCCAGCAGTTACTATACAGACAATGAGCAGTTCTTC.

This clone was found once. The V call is TRBV30, the J call TRBJ2-1; tentative D call: TRBD2 (6 bases). This CDR3 is 15 amino acids long. V was clipped by 4 bases and J by 4 bases, with 17 bases between them. CDR1 and CDR2 from the germline V gene are GTSNPN and SVGIG (reference sequence). The CDR3 sequence is CAWTGQAGWYNEQFF. CDR3 bases: TGTGCCTGGACGGGGCAGGCGGGGTGGTACAATGAGCAGTTCTTC.

In its sample, this clone was seen once. CDR3 in DNA: TGTGCCAGCAGCCACAGTCTCCCGGGACAGGGGACGTACAATGAGCAGTTCTTC. Encoded protein: CASSHSLPGQGTYNEQFF. This rearrangement joins TRBV11-2 to TRBJ2-1; 10 nucleotides match TRBD1. V shed 5 bases, J shed 4 bases, and the junction held 14 bases outside the gene matches. The CDR3 length is 18 residues. Germline V gene data show CDR1 as SGHAT and CDR2 as FQNNGV.

The chain employs TRBV30 and TRBJ2-7, with D possibly matching TRBD2 (5 bases). Germline V gene lookup returns CDR1 GTSNPN and CDR2 SVGIG (reference sequence). The CDR3 has 12 residues. V gave up 3 bases and J gave up 3 bases, with 9 bases separating them. CDR3 nucleotides: TGTGCCTGGAGCGTAGGGAGCTACGAGCAGTACTTC. Its translation is CAWSVGSYEQYF.

This chain joins TRBV5-6 and TRBJ2-1; 9 bases are shared with TRBD1. The CDR3 is 18 amino acids. After removal of 1 base from V and 4 bases from J, the junction contained 12 bases not matched to a gene. The germline gives CDR1 SGHDT, CDR2 YYEEEE. In nucleotides, the CDR3 is TGTGCCAGCAGCTTGCTCGTAGGGGGGACAGGGAAATACAATGAGCAGTTCTTC. Translated, it gives CASSLLVGGTGKYNEQFF.

The J gene is TRBJ2-1, the V gene TRBV15, with 7 bases aligning to TRBD1. Unmatched junction bases numbered 6, after V lost 3 bases and J lost 10 bases. This CDR3 contains 13 residues. Germline V CDR1 and CDR2: LNHNV, YYDKDF (reference sequence). The CDR3 sequence: CATSRMTGLEQFF. CDR3 in DNA: TGTGCCACCAGCAGGATGACAGGGCTCGAGCAGTTCTTC.

CDR3 amino acids: CASLREQGAVSGELFF. As DNA, the CDR3 is TGTGCCAGCCTCCGTGAGCAGGGGGCCGTATCCGGGGAGCTGTTTTTT. The chain employs TRBV2 and TRBJ2-2; TRBD1 agrees at 8 bases. The CDR3 has 16 amino acids. The V gene end was trimmed by 8 bases and the J gene end by 6 bases; junction bases not matched to a gene: 14. CDR1 is SNHLY and CDR2 is FYNNEI in the germline V gene.

The V gene is TRBV27, the J gene TRBJ1-1, with TRBD1 as a possible D gene (6 bases). Germline V CDR1 and CDR2: MNHEY, SMNVEV (reference sequence). V was cut by 5 bases and J by 3 bases, with 16 bases left in between. This CDR3 spans 15 amino acids. The CDR3 region has the DNA TGTGCCAGCAGTCCTTCAGGGGTTGTGGACACTGAAGCTTTCTTT. As protein: CASSPSGVVDTEAFF.

The rearrangement uses TRBV7-9 and TRBJ2-7; no definite D call. Trimming removed 4 bases at V and 4 bases at J, with 5 bases between. The CDR3 has 11 amino acids. The germline V gene has CDR1 SEHNR and CDR2 FQNEAQ (reference sequence). The CDR3 DNA reads TGTGCCAGCAGCTCCATTTACGAGCAGTACTTC. Translation gives CASSSIYEQYF.

This chain uses TRBV5-1 with TRBJ1-1; 10 bases agree with TRBD1. J gave up 1 base and V 3 bases, and 6 bases lay outside the gene matches. The CDR3 is made up of 16 amino acids. The germline V gene encodes CDR1 SGHRS and CDR2 YFSETQ. The CDR3 region has the DNA TGCGCCAGCAGCTCCGACAGGGGGCAAAGGAACACTGAAGCTTTCTTT. The encoded protein is CASSSDRGQRNTEAFF.

This CDR3 reads CSASWRGGVNEQYF. The CDR3 DNA is TGCAGTGCTAGTTGGCGGGGGGGAGTCAACGAGCAGTACTTC. The J gene is TRBJ2-7, the V gene TRBV20-1; 9 bases are shared with TRBD2. Germline V gene lookup returns CDR1 DFQATT and CDR2 SNEGSKA (reference sequence). This CDR3 contains 14 residues. V was clipped by 3 bases and J by 5 bases; unmatched bases: 8.

This chain uses TRBV3-1 (or the pseudogene TRBV3-2) with TRBJ1-5; D unclear. Trimming removed 9 bases from V and 2 bases from J, with 14 bases in between. The length of the CDR3 is 14 residues. Germline values: CDR1 LGHDT, CDR2 YNNKEL (reference sequence). CDR3 bases: TGTGCCAGTTCGAGCGGGGTCGGCAATCAGCCCCAGCATTTT. Amino acid sequence: CASSSGVGNQPQHF.

As concerns this clone: The sample has other DNA sequences that encode this CDR3 too. This chain links TRBV5-1 with TRBJ1-2, with TRBD1 matching 8 bases. Losses at the gene ends were 0 bases for V and 4 bases for J; bases not matched to a gene: 2. CDR3 length: 14 residues. In germline, CDR1 is SGHRS, CDR2 YFSETQ. This CDR3 reads CASSLETGAYGYTF. The CDR3 nucleotides are TGCGCCAGCAGCTTGGAGACAGGGGCCTATGGCTACACCTTC.

The V call is TRBV27, the J call TRBJ2-1; D is possibly TRBD2 (5 bases). Trimming cost V 5 bases and J 8 bases, with 13 bases left between them. CDR1 and CDR2 (germline): MNHEY, SMNVEV (reference sequence). The CDR3 is 13 residues long. Written as DNA, the CDR3 is TGTGCCAGCAGTGTCCTAGCCCCAGATGAGCAGTTCTTC. Amino acid sequence: CASSVLAPDEQFF.